Shown below are 26 T cell receptor beta chains from a single sample sequenced in a study of OX40 agonist ivuxolimab in advanced cancers. Library generation was performed with the immunoSEQ multiplex PCR assay. Entries here come from immuneACCESS through TCRdb and include only in-frame sequences with V and J called. Some clones fail to appear in such tables; in the studies checked, an unresolved V gene covers under half of the shortfall, and the cause of the remainder is unknown. Present in this sample are about 90,000 clones, more than 75% of which were seen just once. Around 0.35% of the sample is held by the ten biggest clonotypes. The material sequenced was CD4+ or CD8+ T cells sorted from blood, taken in a trial of the OX40 agonist ivuxolimab. These receptors came from an adult with an advanced solid tumor such as melanoma, head and neck, liver or kidney cancer.

The table lists this clone with a few counts. This chain joins TRBV10-2 and TRBJ2-2; 12 positions match TRBD2. Germline V gene sequence: CDR1 WSHSY, CDR2 SAAADI. Trimming cost V 4 bases and J 9 bases; bases outside gene matches: 6. The CDR3 consists of 15 residues. The CDR3 nucleotides read TGCGCCAGCAGTGCGACTAGCGGGAGTGTGCGGGAGCTGTTTTTT. It is translated as CASSATSGSVRELFF.

The chain is built from TRBV10-3 and TRBJ2-7; D gene ambiguous. Germline loops: CDR1 ENHRY, CDR2 SYGVKD. CDR3 length: 11 amino acids. V gave up 3 bases and J gave up 5 bases, with 5 bases separating them. The CDR3 is CAISDGDEQYF. CDR3 nucleotides: TGTGCCATCAGTGACGGAGACGAGCAGTACTTC.

This chain uses TRBV6-5 with TRBJ1-6; tentatively, D is TRBD1 (5 bases). V was shortened by 2 bases and J by 7 bases, with 9 bases between the two germline ends. The CDR3 length is 14 residues. Germline CDR1 and CDR2: MNHEY and SVGAGI. The CDR3 DNA is TGTGCCAGCAGTTACCGTAGACAGAATTCACCCCTCCACTTT. Protein product: CASSYRRQNSPLHF.

CDR3 amino acids: CASSGGRGNEKLFF. CDR3 sequence (DNA): TGTGCCAGCAGCGGTGGCAGGGGGAATGAAAAACTGTTTTTT. The chain links TRBV7-9 to TRBJ1-4, with TRBD1 matching over 7 bases. CDR3 length equals 14 residues. The ends lost 5 bases at V and 5 bases at J; junction bases unmatched: 5. CDR1 and CDR2 from the germline V gene are SEHNR and FQNEAQ (reference sequence).

This chain joins TRBV19 and TRBJ2-4, with D hard to call. Germline V gene sequence: CDR1 LNHDA, CDR2 SQIVND (reference sequence). V lost 0 bases, J lost 0 bases, and 12 bases lay in between. The CDR3 consists of 17 residues. The CDR3 nucleotides are TGTGCCAGTAGTATAGATCTAACCGGTCTAGCCAAAAACATTCAGTACTTC. Protein sequence: CASSIDLTGLAKNIQYF.

The chain employs TRBV9 and TRBJ2-7; TRBD1 matches 8 bases. The CDR3 has 15 amino acids. V was clipped by 0 bases and J by 2 bases; unmatched bases: 4. Germline V lookup: CDR1 SGDLS, CDR2 YYNGEE. The DNA for the CDR3 is TGTGCCAGCAGCGTAGGTGGGGGACAGGCCTACGAGCAGTACTTC. It codes for CASSVGGGQAYEQYF. The full variable domain, its missing parts supplied by reference TRBV9 and TRBJ2-7, is DSGVTQTPKHLITATGQRVTLRCSPRSGDLSVYWYQQSLDQGLQFLIQYYNGEERAKGNILERFSAQQFPDLHSELNLSSLELGDSALYFCASSVGGGQAYEQYFGPGTRLTVT.

The rearrangement joins TRBV7-7 to TRBJ2-5; possible D gene TRBD1, 6 bases. CDR1 is SSHAT and CDR2 is FNYEAQ in the germline V gene (reference sequence). CDR3 size: 14 residues. The V gene lost 4 bases and the J gene lost 5 bases, with 14 bases spanning the gap. The CDR3 bases are TGTGCCAGCAGCTCCTACCCAGGGGACGAGACCCAGTACTTC. Amino acids: CASSSYPGDETQYF.

The V gene is TRBV29-1, the J gene TRBJ2-3; 7 nucleotides align to TRBD1. CDR1 and CDR2 (germline): SQVTM, ANQGSEA. The CDR3 is 12 amino acids. The junction had 2 bases not matched to a gene; V was cut back by 5 bases and J by 3 bases. The CDR3 bases are TGCAGCGTTTGGGACAGAACAGATACGCAGTATTTT. Its protein product is CSVWDRTDTQYF.

This chain links TRBV6-4 with TRBJ2-1; 8 bases align to TRBD2. The trim removed 5 bases at V and 9 bases at J, leaving 9 bases unmatched. CDR3 length equals 14 residues. From germline, CDR1 is MRHNA and CDR2 SNTAGT. CDR3 residues: CASSNLAGRGEQFF. The DNA for the CDR3 is TGTGCCAGCAGTAATCTAGCGGGCCGGGGTGAGCAGTTCTTC.

The chain recombines TRBV5-1 with TRBJ2-3; 10 nucleotides line up with TRBD1. Germline V gene data show CDR1 as SGHRS and CDR2 as YFSETQ. This CDR3 comprises 14 residues. The J segment lost 3 bases and the V segment lost 4 bases, leaving 2 bases of the junction unmatched. For the CDR3, the DNA is TGCGCCAGCAGCCCGGACAGGGGGACAGATACGCAGTATTTT. It encodes CASSPDRGTDTQYF.

The rearrangement uses TRBV9 and TRBJ2-7; weak D call: TRBD2 (5 bases). Germline CDR1 and CDR2: SGDLS and YYNGEE. Between the trimmed V and J ends, which lost 1 base and 5 bases, there was a span of 13 bases. The CDR3 consists of 14 residues. In DNA form, the CDR3 reads TGTGCCAGCAGCGTAAGCCCGGGGTTCAACGAGCAGTACTTC. It encodes CASSVSPGFNEQYF.

This clone has only a few counts. This chain uses TRBV4-1 with TRBJ2-7; tentative D call: TRBD2 (6 bases). Trimming removed 1 base from V and 4 bases from J, with 11 bases in between. Germline CDR1 is MGHRA and CDR2 is YSYEKL. This CDR3 comprises 14 residues. CDR3 DNA sequence: TGCGCCAGCAGCCAAGCGGAGGAGGGGTACGAGCAGTACTTC. This sequence encodes CASSQAEEGYEQYF.

The chain combines TRBV7-6 with TRBJ2-7; D may be TRBD2 (5 bases). CDR1 and CDR2 (germline): SGHVS, FNYEAQ. Trimming stripped 3 bases from V and 0 bases from J, with 9 bases between. There are 14 residues in the CDR3. The CDR3 reads CASSLRANSYEQYF. Written as DNA, the CDR3 is TGTGCCAGCAGCTTGCGGGCTAACTCCTACGAGCAGTACTTC.

The chain carries TRBV30 and TRBJ1-2, with unresolved D. V was pared by 2 bases and J by 5 bases, with 21 bases between. Looked up from germline, CDR1 is GTSNPN and CDR2 is SVGIG (reference sequence). The CDR3 covers 16 residues. The CDR3 DNA sequence: TGTGCCTGGAGTAAGGGCACGGCCCCTCCTCTATATGGCTACACCTTC. This codes for CAWSKGTAPPLYGYTF. Looking up the rest from reference TRBV30 and TRBJ1-2 gives the full variable domain: SQTIHQWPATLVQPVGSPLSLECTVEGTSNPNLYWYRQAAGRGLQLLFYSVGIGQISSEVPQNLSASRPQDRQFILSSKKLLLSDSGFYLCAWSKGTAPPLYGYTFGSGTRLTVV.

The chain employs TRBV18 and TRBJ2-5; TRBD1 matches 12 bases. Germline V CDR1 and CDR2: KGHSH, LQKENI. The CDR3 is 16 amino acids. Trimming cost V 3 bases and J 5 bases; bases outside gene matches: 7. CDR3: CASSPSGTGGAETQYF. CDR3 nucleotides: TGTGCCAGCTCACCTTCCGGGACAGGGGGCGCGGAGACCCAGTACTTC.

The chain carries TRBV7-3 and TRBJ2-3; 11 nucleotides line up with TRBD2. V shed 5 bases and J 0 bases; nucleotides not matched to a gene: 4. This CDR3 is built from 16 residues. Germline lookup yields CDR1 SGHTA and CDR2 FQGTGA. This CDR3 reads CASSLTSGASTDTQYF. The CDR3 nucleotides are TGTGCCAGCAGCCTGACTAGCGGGGCCAGCACAGATACGCAGTATTTT.

Concerning this clone: The limits of the CDR3 on the DNA are not certain, so only TCRdb's listed CDR3 is given. The chain recombines TRBV21-1 with TRBJ2-7. TRBV21-1 corresponds to a pseudogene. The CDR3 contains 15 residues when both ends are counted. This CDR3 is CASSGVAAGTYEQYF.

The V gene is TRBV5-4, the J gene TRBJ1-2; unclear D gene. The germline V and J ends were trimmed by 2 bases and 4 bases, with 15 bases remaining between them. The CDR3 has 15 residues. Germline-derived CDR1 and CDR2 are SGHNT and YYREEE (reference sequence). CDR3 residues: CASSLGRDHPYGYTF. Here the CDR3 DNA reads TGTGCCAGCAGCTTAGGCCGGGATCATCCCTATGGCTACACCTTC.

The genes are TRBV5-8 and TRBJ1-5; the D gene is possibly TRBD1 (5 bases). This CDR3 contains 12 residues. Trimming took off 4 bases at V and 4 bases at J, with 6 bases between the two ends. Germline CDR1 and CDR2: SGHTS and YDEGEE. The CDR3: CASSRGNQPQHF. In DNA, the CDR3 is TGTGCCAGCAGCCGGGGGAATCAGCCCCAGCATTTT.

This rearrangement joins TRBV20-1 to TRBJ2-7; D is unresolved. The length of the CDR3 is 11 residues. Germline lookup yields CDR1 DFQATT and CDR2 SNEGSKA (reference sequence). V was clipped by 3 bases and J by 5 bases, with 8 bases between them. CDR3 amino acids: CSASNWDEQYF. The CDR3, as DNA: TGCAGTGCTAGTAATTGGGACGAGCAGTACTTC.

This sequence joins TRBV5-1 and TRBJ2-1, with TRBD2 matching 10 bases. This CDR3 spans 15 amino acids. With V trimmed by 4 bases and J by 2 bases, 3 bases remained unmatched. Germline CDR1 SGHRS, CDR2 YFSETQ. CDR3 coding DNA: TGCGCCAGCAGCGTAACTAGCGGGACCTACAATGAGCAGTTCTTC. Translating gives CASSVTSGTYNEQFF.

Only one count was recorded for this clone. V usage is TRBV27 and J usage is TRBJ2-1, with 9 bases that match TRBD1. Germline V gene lookup returns CDR1 MNHEY and CDR2 SMNVEV (reference sequence). The CDR3 runs to 15 residues. J lost 7 bases, V lost 8 bases, and 12 bases had no gene match. The CDR3 is CASSAWDREINEQFF. The CDR3 coding sequence is TGTGCCAGCTCAGCGTGGGACAGGGAGATAAATGAGCAGTTCTTC.

The V call is TRBV28, the J call TRBJ1-5; a weak D match, TRBD1 (6 bases). This CDR3 is 15 amino acids long. In germline, CDR1 is MDHEN, CDR2 SYDVKM. Between the trimmed V and J ends, which lost 5 bases and 7 bases, there was a span of 18 bases. CDR3 coding DNA: TGTGCCAGCAGTCCAACGGGGGGCGCCAGGCAGCCCCAGCATTTT. Encoded protein: CASSPTGGARQPQHF.

The chain combines TRBV18 with TRBJ2-3; 12 nucleotides agree with TRBD2. Losses at the gene ends were 5 bases for V and 1 base for J; bases not matched to a gene: 4. The CDR3 length is 16 residues. Germline V gene sequence: CDR1 KGHSH, CDR2 LQKENI. CDR3 sequence reads: CASSTTSGGGTDTQYF. CDR3 in DNA: TGTGCCAGCTCAACGACTAGCGGGGGAGGCACAGATACGCAGTATTTT.

The CDR3 is CAWTLEGEQYF. The CDR3 nucleotides are TGTGCCTGGACCTTGGAAGGCGAGCAGTACTTC. The chain carries TRBV30 and TRBJ2-7; D ambiguous. The V gene lost 4 bases and the J gene lost 6 bases, with 10 bases spanning the gap. This CDR3 comprises 11 residues. Per germline, CDR1 GTSNPN and CDR2 SVGIG (reference sequence).

The rearrangement uses TRBV6-1 and TRBJ2-3; 8 bases line up with TRBD1. Germline trimming cut 6 bases from V and 4 bases from J; bases unmatched to any gene: 9. Germline V gene data show CDR1 as MNHNS and CDR2 as SASEGT. The CDR3 loop spans 15 amino acids. The CDR3 nucleotides read TGTGCCAGCAGGTCCCAGGGGGCCTGGGCAGATACGCAGTATTTT. Protein: CASRSQGAWADTQYF.